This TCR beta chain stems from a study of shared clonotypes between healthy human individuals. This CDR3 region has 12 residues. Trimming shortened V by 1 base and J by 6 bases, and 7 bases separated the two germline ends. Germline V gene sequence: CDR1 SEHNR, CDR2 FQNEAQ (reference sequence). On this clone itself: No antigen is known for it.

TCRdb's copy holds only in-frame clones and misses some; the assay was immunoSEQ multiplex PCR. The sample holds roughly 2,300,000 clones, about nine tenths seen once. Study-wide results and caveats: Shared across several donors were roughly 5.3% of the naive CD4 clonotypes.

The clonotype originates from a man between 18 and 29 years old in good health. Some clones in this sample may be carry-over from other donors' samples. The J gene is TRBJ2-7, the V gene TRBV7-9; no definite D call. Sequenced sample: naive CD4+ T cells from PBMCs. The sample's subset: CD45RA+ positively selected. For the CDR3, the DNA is TGTGCCAGCAGCTTAGAAATTCGCGAGCAGTACTTC. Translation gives CASSLEIREQYF. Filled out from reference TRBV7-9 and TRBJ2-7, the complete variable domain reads DTGVSQNPRHKITKRGQNVTFRCDPISEHNRLYWYRQTLGQGPEFLTYFQNEAQLEKSRLLSDRFSAERPKGSFSTLEIQRTEQGDSAMYLCASSLEIREQYFGPGTRLTVT.